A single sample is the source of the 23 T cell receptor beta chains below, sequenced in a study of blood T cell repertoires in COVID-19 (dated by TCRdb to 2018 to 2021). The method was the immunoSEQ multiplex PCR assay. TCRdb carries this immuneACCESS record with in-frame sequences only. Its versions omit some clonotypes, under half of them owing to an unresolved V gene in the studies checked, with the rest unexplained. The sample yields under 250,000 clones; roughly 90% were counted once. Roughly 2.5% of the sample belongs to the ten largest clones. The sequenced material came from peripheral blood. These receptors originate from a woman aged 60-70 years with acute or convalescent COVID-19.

The CDR3 sequence: CATSQGMDTGELFF. The CDR3 bases are TGTGCCACCTCACAGGGTATGGACACCGGGGAGCTGTTTTTT. The V gene is TRBV24-1, the J gene TRBJ2-2; D perhaps matches TRBD1 (6 bases). V lost 9 bases and J lost 3, with 13 bases in between. This CDR3 is built from 14 residues. Germline CDR1 reads KGHDR; CDR2 reads SFDVKD.

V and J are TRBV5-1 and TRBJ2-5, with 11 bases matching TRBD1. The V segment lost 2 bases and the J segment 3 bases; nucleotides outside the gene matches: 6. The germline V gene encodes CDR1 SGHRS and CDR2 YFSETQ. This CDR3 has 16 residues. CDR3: CASSFLPGQGEETQYF. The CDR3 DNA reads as TGCGCCAGCAGCTTTTTACCGGGACAGGGGGAAGAGACCCAGTACTTC.

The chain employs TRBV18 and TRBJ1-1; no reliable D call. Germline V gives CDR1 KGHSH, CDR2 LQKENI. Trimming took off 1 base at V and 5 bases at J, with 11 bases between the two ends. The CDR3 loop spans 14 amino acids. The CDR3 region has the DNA TGTGCCAGCTCACCACTCGAGGGTTTGACTGAAGCTTTCTTT. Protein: CASSPLEGLTEAFF.

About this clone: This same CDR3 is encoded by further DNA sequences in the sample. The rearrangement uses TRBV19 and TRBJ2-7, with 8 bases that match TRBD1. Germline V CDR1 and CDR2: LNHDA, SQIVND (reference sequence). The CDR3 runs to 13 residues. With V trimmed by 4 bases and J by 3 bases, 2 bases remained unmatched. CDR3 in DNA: TGTGCCAGTAGTACCGACAGGGGCTACGAGCAGTACTTC. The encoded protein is CASSTDRGYEQYF.

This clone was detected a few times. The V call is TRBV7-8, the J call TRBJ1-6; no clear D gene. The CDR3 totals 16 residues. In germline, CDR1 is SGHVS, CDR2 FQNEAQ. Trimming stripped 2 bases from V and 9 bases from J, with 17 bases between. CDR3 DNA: TGTGCCAGCAGCTTACGTATTCCGGGGATGGGTTCACCCCTCCACTTT. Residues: CASSLRIPGMGSPLHF.

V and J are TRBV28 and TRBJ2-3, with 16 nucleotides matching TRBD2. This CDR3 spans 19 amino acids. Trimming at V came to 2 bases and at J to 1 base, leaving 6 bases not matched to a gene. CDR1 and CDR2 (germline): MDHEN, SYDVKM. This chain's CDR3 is CASSLPGLAGGPGTDTQYF. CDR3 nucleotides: TGTGCCAGCAGTTTACCGGGACTAGCGGGAGGGCCGGGCACAGATACGCAGTATTTT.

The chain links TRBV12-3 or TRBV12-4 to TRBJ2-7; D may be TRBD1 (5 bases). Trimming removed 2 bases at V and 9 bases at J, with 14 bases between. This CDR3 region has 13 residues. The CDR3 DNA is TGTGCCAGCAGTTTACAGGGAAGGCTGGTGCAGTACTTC. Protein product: CASSLQGRLVQYF.

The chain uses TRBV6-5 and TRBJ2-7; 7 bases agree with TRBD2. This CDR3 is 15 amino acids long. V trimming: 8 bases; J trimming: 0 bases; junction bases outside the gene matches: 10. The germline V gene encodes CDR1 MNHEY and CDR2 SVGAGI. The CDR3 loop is CASSLEAGFSYEQYF. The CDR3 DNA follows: TGTGCCAGCTCTCTCGAAGCGGGGTTCTCCTACGAGCAGTACTTC.

CDR3 nucleotide sequence: TGTGCCAGCAGCCGCCGGACTAGTAAAGAGACCCAGTACTTC. It codes for CASSRRTSKETQYF. This chain uses TRBV3-1 (or the pseudogene TRBV3-2) with TRBJ2-5, with 7 bases matching TRBD2. V shed 4 bases, J shed 3 bases, and the junction held 5 bases outside the gene matches. The CDR3 totals 14 residues. CDR1 and CDR2 (germline): LGHDT, YNNKEL (reference sequence).

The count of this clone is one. CDR3: CAWSGQGFYEQYF. The DNA for the CDR3 is TGTGCCTGGAGTGGGCAGGGATTTTACGAGCAGTACTTC. The chain uses TRBV30 and TRBJ2-7, with D tentatively TRBD1 (5 bases). The CDR3 contains 13 residues. Trimming removed 1 base from V and 4 bases from J, with 11 bases in between. Germline assignment: CDR1 GTSNPN and CDR2 SVGIG (reference sequence).

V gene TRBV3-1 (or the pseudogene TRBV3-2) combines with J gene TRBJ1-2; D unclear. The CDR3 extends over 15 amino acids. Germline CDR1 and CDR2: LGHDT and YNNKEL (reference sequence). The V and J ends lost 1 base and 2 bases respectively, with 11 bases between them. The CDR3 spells CASSQGHSYNYGYTF. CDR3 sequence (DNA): TGTGCCAGCAGCCAAGGACACTCTTACAACTATGGCTACACCTTC.

The CDR3 protein is CASVRLSGPYNEQFF. Written as DNA, the CDR3 is TGTGCCAGCGTTCGACTTAGCGGCCCTTACAATGAGCAGTTCTTC. The J gene is TRBJ2-1, the V gene TRBV28, with D perhaps matching TRBD2 (6 bases). Germline CDR1 reads MDHEN; CDR2 reads SYDVKM. The CDR3 is 15 amino acids. V was cut by 8 bases and J by 4 bases, with 18 bases left in between.

Here the CDR3 DNA reads TGTGCCAGCAGCAGTAGCGGGAGCGTCCGCACCGGGGAGCTGTTTTTT. It is translated as CASSSSGSVRTGELFF. The chain carries TRBV7-9 and TRBJ2-2; 9 nucleotides line up with TRBD2. V shed 5 bases, J shed 4 bases, and the junction held 8 bases outside the gene matches. CDR1 and CDR2 from the germline V gene are SEHNR and FQNEAQ (reference sequence). The CDR3 has 16 amino acids.

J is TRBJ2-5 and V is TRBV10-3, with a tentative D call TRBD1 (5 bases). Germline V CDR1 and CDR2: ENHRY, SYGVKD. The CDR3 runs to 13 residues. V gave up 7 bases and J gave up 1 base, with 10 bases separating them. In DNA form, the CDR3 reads TGTGCCATCACCTCGACAGCCCAAGAGACCCAGTACTTC. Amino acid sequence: CAITSTAQETQYF.

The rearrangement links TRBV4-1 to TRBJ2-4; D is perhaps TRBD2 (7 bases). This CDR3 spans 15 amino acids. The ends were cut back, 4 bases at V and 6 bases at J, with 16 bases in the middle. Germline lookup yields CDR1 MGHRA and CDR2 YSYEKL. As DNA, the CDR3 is TGCGCCAGCAGCCCCCTGACAGGCGGGGGAAACATTCAGTACTTC. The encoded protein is CASSPLTGGGNIQYF.

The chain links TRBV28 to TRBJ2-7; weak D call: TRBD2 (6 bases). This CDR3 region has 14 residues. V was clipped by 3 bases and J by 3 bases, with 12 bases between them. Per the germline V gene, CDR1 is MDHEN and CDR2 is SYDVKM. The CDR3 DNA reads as TGTGCCAGCAGTTTGTTCCGGGGGAGCTACGAGCAGTACTTC. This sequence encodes CASSLFRGSYEQYF.

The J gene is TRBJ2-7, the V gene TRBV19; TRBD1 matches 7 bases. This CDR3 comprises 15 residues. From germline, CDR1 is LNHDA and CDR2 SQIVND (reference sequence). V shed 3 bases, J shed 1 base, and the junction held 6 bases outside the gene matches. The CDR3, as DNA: TGTGCCAGTAGTATCAGAGGGGGCGGTTCCTACGAGCAGTACTTC. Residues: CASSIRGGGSYEQYF.

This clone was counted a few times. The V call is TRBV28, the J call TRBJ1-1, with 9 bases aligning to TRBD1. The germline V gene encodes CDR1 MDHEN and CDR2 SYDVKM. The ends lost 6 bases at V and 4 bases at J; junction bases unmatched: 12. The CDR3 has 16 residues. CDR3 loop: CASRLKGTGLGTEAFF. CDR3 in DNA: TGTGCCAGCAGACTAAAGGGGACAGGGTTGGGCACTGAAGCTTTCTTT.

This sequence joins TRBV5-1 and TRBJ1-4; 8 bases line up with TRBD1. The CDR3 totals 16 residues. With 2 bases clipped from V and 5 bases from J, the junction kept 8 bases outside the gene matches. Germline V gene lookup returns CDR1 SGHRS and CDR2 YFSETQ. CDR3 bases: TGCGCCAGCAGCTTTACCCCACAGGGGGGGAATGAAAAACTGTTTTTT. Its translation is CASSFTPQGGNEKLFF.

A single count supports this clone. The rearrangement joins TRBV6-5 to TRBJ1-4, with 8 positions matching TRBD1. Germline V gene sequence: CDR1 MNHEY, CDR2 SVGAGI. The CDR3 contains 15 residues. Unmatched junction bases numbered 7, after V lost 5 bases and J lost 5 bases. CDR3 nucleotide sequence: TGTGCCAGCAGTAGACTGACAGGGGAGAATGAAAAACTGTTTTTT. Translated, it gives CASSRLTGENEKLFF.

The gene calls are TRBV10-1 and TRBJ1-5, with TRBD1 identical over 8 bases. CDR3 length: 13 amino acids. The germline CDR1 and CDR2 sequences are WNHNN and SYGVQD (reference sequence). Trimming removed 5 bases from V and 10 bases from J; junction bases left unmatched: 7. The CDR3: CASSLDRVGPQHF. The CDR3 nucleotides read TGCGCCAGCAGTTTGGACAGGGTGGGACCCCAGCATTTT.

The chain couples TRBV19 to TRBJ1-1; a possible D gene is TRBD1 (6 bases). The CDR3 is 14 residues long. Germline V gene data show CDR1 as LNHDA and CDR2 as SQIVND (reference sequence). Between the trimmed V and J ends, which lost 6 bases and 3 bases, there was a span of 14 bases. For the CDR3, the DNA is TGTGCCAGTAGAAATTCAGGGGTCGACACTGAAGCTTTCTTT. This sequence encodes CASRNSGVDTEAFF.

DNA for the CDR3: TGTGCCAGCAGCTTATGTTTCGGGACAGGGAGCTTCTCTGGAAACACCATATATTTT. This translates into CASSLCFGTGSFSGNTIYF. The V call is TRBV7-4, the J call TRBJ1-3; 9 positions agree with TRBD1. The CDR3 has 19 amino acids. The germline V gene has CDR1 SGHVT and CDR2 SQSDAQ. The trim removed 2 bases at V and 0 bases at J, leaving 11 bases unmatched.